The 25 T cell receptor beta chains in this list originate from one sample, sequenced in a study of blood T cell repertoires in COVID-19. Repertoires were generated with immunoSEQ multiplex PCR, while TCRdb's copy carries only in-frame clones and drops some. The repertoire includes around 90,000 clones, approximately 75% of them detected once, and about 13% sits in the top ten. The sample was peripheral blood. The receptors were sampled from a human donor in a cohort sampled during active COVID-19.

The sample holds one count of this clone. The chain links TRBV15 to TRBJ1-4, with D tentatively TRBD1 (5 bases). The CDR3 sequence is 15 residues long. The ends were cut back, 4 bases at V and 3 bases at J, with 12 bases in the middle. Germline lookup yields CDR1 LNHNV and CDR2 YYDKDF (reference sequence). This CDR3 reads CATSTGGAANEKLFF. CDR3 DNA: TGTGCCACCAGCACGGGGGGTGCAGCTAATGAAAAACTGTTTTTT.

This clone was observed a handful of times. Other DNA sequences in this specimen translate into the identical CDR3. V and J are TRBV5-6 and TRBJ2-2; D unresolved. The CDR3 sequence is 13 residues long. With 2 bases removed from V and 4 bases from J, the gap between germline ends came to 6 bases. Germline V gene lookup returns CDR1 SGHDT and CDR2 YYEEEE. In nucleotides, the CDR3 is TGTGCCAGCAGCTTTCAATTCACCGGGGAGCTGTTTTTT. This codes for CASSFQFTGELFF.

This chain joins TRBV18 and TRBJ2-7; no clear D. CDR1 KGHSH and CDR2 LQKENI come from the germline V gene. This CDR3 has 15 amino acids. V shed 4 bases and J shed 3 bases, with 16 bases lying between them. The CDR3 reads CASSLSMTTGYEQYF. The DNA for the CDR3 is TGTGCCAGCTCACTCAGTATGACGACGGGCTACGAGCAGTACTTC.

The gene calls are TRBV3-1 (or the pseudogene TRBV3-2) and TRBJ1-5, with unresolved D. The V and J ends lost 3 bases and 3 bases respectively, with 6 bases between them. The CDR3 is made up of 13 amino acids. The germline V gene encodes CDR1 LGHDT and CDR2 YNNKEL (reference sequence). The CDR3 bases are TGTGCCAGCAGCCATGGAGACAATCAGCCCCAGCATTTT. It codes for CASSHGDNQPQHF.

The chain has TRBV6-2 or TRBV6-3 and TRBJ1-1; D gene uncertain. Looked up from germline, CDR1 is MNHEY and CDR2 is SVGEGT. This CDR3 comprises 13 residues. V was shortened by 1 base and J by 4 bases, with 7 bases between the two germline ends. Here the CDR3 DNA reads TGTGCCAGCAGTTACTGGGCAGCCACTGAAGCTTTCTTT. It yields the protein CASSYWAATEAFF.

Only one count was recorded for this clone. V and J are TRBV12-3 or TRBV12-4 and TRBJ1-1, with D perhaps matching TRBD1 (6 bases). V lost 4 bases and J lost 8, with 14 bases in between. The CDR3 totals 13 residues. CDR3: CASSWTEYEEAFF. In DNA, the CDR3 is TGTGCCAGCAGTTGGACAGAGTATGAGGAAGCTTTCTTT.

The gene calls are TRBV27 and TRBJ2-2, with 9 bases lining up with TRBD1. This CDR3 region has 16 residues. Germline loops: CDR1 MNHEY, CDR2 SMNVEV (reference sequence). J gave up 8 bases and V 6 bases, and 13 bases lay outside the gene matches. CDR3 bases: TGTGCCAGCAGACCCGACAGGGGGACCCTCCTGGGGGAGCTGTTTTTT. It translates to CASRPDRGTLLGELFF.

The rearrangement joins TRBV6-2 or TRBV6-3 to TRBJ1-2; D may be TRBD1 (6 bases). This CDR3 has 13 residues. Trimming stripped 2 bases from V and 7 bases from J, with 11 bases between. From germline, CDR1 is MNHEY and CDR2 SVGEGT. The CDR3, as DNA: TGTGCCAGCAGTTACGCGGGGGCTGCTGGCTACACCTTC. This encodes CASSYAGAAGYTF.

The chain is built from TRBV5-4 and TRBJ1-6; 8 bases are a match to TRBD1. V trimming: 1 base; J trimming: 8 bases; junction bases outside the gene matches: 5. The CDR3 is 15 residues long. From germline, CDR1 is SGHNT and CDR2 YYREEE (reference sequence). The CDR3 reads CASSLNRDRYSPLHF. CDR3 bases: TGTGCCAGCAGCTTGAACCGGGACAGGTATTCACCCCTCCACTTT.

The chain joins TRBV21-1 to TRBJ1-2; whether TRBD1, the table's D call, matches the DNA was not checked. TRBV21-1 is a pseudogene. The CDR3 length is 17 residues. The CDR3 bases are TGTGCCAGCAGCAAAAACCCACAGGGGTCGTCGAGAAGTGGCTACACCTTC. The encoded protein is CASSKNPQGSSRSGYTF.

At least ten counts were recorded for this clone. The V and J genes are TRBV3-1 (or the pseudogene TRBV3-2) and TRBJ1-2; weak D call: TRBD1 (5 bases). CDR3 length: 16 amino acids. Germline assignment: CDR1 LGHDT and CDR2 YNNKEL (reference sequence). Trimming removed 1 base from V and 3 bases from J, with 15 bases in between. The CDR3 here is CASSQAFGASYYGYTF. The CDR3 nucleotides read TGTGCCAGCAGCCAAGCTTTTGGGGCATCTTACTATGGCTACACCTTC.

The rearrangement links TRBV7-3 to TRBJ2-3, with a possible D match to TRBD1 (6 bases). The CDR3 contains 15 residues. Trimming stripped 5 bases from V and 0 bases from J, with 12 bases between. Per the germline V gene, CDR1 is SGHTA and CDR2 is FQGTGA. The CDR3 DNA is TGTGCCAGCAGCCCGCCAGGGGTGAGCACAGATACGCAGTATTTT. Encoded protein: CASSPPGVSTDTQYF.

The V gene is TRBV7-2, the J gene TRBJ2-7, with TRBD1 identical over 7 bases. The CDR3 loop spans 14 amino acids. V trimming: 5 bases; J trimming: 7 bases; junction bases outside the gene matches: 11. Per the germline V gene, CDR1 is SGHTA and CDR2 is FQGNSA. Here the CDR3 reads CASSQDRYPGEQYF. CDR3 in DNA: TGTGCCAGCAGCCAGGACAGGTACCCCGGGGAGCAGTACTTC.

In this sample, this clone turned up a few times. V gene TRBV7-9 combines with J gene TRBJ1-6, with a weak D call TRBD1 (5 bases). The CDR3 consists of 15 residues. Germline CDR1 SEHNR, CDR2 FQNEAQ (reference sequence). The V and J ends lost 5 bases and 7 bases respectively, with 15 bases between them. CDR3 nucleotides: TGTGCCAGCAGCCCCCACGACAGACCCAATTCACCCCTCCACTTT. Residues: CASSPHDRPNSPLHF.

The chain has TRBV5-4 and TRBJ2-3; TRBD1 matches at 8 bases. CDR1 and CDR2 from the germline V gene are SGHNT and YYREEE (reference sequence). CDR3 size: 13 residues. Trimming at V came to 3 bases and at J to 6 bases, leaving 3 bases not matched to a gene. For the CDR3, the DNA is TGTGCCAGCAGCTGGGGACAGGCGGATACGCAGTATTTT. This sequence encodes CASSWGQADTQYF.

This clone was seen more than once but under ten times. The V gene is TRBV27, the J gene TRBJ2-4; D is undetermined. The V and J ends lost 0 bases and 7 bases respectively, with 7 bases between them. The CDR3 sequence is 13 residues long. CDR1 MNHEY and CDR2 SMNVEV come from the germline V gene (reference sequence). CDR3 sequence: CASSLSFGNIQYF. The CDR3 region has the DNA TGTGCCAGCAGTTTATCGTTCGGGAACATTCAGTACTTC.

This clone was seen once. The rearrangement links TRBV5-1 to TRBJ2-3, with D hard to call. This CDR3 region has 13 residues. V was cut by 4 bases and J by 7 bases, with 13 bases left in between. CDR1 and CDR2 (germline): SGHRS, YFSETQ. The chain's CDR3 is CASSAGPMNTQYF. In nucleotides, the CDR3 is TGCGCCAGCAGCGCTGGGCCCATGAATACGCAGTATTTT.

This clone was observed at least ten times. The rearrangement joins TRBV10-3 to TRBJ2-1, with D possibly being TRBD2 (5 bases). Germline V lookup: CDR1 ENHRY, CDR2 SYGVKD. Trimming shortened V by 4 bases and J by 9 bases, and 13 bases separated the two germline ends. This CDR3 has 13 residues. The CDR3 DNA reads TGTGCCATCAGTGCTGCGTCGGGAACTGAGCAGTTCTTC. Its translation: CAISAASGTEQFF.

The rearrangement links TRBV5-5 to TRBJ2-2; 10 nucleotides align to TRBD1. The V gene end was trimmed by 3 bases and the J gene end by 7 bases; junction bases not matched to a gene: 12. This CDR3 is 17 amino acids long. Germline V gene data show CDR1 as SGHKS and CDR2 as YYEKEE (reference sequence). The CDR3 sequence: CASSYDPRRDRGGELFF. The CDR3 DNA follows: TGTGCCAGCAGCTACGACCCTCGTAGGGACAGGGGCGGGGAGCTGTTTTTT.

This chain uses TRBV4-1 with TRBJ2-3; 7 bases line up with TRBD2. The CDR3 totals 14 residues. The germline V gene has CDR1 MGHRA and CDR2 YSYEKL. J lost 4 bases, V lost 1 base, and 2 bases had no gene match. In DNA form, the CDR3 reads TGCGCCAGCAGCCAAGGGACTAGTGCAGATACGCAGTATTTT. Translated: CASSQGTSADTQYF.

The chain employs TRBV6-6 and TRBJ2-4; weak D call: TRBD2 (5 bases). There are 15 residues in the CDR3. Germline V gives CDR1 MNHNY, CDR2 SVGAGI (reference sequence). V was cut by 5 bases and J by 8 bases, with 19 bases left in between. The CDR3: CASSRTDRAEDIQYF. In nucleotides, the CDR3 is TGTGCCAGCAGTCGGACTGATAGGGCGGAGGACATTCAGTACTTC.

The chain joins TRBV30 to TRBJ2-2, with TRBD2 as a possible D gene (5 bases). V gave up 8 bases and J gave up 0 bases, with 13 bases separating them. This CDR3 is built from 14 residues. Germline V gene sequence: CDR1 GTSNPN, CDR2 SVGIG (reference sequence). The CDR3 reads CAHRGIANTGELFF. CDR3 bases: TGTGCCCACCGGGGTATAGCGAACACCGGGGAGCTGTTTTTT.

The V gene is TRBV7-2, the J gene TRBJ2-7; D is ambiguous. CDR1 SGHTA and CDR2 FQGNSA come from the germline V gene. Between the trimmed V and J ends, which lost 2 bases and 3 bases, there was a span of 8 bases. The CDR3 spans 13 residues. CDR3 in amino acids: CASSLSEVYEQYF. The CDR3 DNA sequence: TGTGCCAGCAGCTTAAGCGAGGTCTACGAGCAGTACTTC. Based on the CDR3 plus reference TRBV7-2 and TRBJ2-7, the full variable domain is GAGVSQSPSNKVTEKGKDVELRCDPISGHTALYWYRQSLGQGLEFLIYFQGNSAPDKSGLPSDRFSAERTGGSVSTLTIQRTQQEDSAVYLCASSLSEVYEQYFGPGTRLTVT.

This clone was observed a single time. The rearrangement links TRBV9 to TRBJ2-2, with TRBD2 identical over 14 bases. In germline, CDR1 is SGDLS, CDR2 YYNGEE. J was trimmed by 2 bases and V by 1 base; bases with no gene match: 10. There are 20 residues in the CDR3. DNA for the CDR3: TGTGCCAGCAGCGTACTCTGGGGGACTAGCGGGGGCCCTAACACCGGGGAGCTGTTTTTT. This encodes CASSVLWGTSGGPNTGELFF.

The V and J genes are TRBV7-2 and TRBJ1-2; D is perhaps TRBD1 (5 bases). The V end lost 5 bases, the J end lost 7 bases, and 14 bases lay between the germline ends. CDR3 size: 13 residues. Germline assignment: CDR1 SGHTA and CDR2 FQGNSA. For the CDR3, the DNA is TGTGCCAGCAGCCAGGCCGGGACTGGTGGCTACACCTTC. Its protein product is CASSQAGTGGYTF.